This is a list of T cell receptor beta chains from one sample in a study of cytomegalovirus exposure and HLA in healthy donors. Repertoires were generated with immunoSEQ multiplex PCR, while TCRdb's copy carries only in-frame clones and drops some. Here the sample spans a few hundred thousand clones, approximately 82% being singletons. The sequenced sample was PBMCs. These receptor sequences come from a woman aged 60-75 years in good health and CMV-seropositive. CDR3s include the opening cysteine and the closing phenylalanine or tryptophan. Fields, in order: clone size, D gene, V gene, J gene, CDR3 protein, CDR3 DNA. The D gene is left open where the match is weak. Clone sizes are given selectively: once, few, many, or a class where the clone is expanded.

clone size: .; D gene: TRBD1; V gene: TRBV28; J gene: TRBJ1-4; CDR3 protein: CASSPGTGLEKLFF; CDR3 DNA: TGTGCCAGCAGCCCCGGGACAGGGCTTGAAAAACTGTTTTTT
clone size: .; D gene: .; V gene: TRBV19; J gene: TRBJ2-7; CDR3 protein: CASRPGLATHEQYF; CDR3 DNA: TGTGCCAGTAGACCCGGGCTAGCGACCCACGAGCAGTACTTC
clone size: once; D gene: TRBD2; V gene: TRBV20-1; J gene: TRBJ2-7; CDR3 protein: CSASGGEQYF; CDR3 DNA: TGCAGTGCCTCGGGGGGGGAGCAGTACTTC
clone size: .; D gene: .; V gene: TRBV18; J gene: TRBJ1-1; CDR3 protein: CASSPTALETEAFF; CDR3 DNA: TGTGCCAGCTCACCGACAGCCCTTGAGACTGAAGCTTTCTTT
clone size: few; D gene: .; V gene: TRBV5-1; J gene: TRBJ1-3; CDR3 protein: CASSLGAGVSGNTIYF; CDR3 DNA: TGCGCCAGCAGCTTGGGGGCAGGGGTATCTGGAAACACCATATATTTT
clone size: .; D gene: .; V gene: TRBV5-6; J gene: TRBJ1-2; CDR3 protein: CASSFPDRSVYTF; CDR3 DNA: TGTGCCAGCAGCTTTCCTGACAGGAGCGTCTACACCTTC
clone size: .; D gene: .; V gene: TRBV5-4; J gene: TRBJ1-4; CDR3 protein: CASSSGGNPFGKLFF; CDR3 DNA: TGTGCCAGCAGCTCCGGAGGGAACCCATTTGGCAAACTGTTTTTT
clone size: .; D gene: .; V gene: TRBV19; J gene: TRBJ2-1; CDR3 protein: CASSIRPGVSYNEQFF; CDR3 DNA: TGTGCCAGTAGTATCCGGCCGGGAGTATCCTACAATGAGCAGTTCTTC
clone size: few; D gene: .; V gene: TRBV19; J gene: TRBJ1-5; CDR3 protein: CASSRVWTDSNQPQHF; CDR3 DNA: TGTGCCAGTAGTAGGGTCTGGACTGATAGCAATCAGCCCCAGCATTTT
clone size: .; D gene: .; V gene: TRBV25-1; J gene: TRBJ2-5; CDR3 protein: CASSESLQETQYF; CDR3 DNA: TGTGCCAGCAGTGAGTCTCTTCAAGAGACCCAGTACTTC